These 18 T cell receptor beta chains share one sample of origin, sequenced in a study of T-cell reconstitution after alpha-beta-depleted transplantation in children. Molecular barcoding with unique molecular identifiers was used for the TCRbeta library. TCRdb itself ran the PCR reads through MiXCR, one entry per CDR3 protein. Of approximately 230,000 distinct CDR3 sequences detected, approximately 24% appear once; the ten largest clones hold about 5%. Sequencing used PBMCs, mostly from graft donor cells, obtained 360 days after TCRalphabeta/CD19-depleted stem cell transplant. The receptor set was obtained from a female patient aged 2-9 years who had a stem cell transplant for congenital amegakaryocytic thrombocytopenia, so the T cells may come from the graft donor.

The chain joins TRBV20-1 to TRBJ2-7, with D hard to call. The CDR3 extends over 12 amino acids. V shed 6 bases and J shed 0 bases, with 9 bases lying between them. Germline loops: CDR1 DFQATT, CDR2 SNEGSKA (reference sequence). The CDR3 region has the DNA TGCAGTGCAAAAGACGTCTCCTACGAGCAGTACTTC. This translates into CSAKDVSYEQYF.

This chain links TRBV2 with TRBJ2-7; TRBD2 matches at 12 bases. The germline CDR1 and CDR2 sequences are SNHLY and FYNNEI. This CDR3 region has 16 residues. J was trimmed by 5 bases and V by 6 bases; bases with no gene match: 11. The CDR3 nucleotides read TGTGCCAGCAGACCGCGACGGACTAGCGGGATCAACGAGCAGTACTTC. Translation gives CASRPRRTSGINEQYF.

The chain carries TRBV18 and TRBJ2-1; 7 bases are shared with TRBD2. The V gene end was trimmed by 2 bases and the J gene end by 2 bases; junction bases not matched to a gene: 3. Germline assignment: CDR1 KGHSH and CDR2 LQKENI. This CDR3 has 15 residues. The CDR3 spells CASSPGGRPYNEQFF. DNA of the CDR3: TGTGCCAGCTCACCAGGCGGGAGACCCTACAATGAGCAGTTCTTC.

This clonotype was detected a few times. V and J are TRBV2 and TRBJ2-7, with TRBD1 identical over 8 bases. The germline gives CDR1 SNHLY, CDR2 FYNNEI. CDR3 length equals 13 residues. J lost 4 bases, V lost 8 bases, and 7 bases had no gene match. This CDR3 is CASRGQAGYEQYF. The CDR3 region has the DNA TGTGCCAGCCGGGGACAGGCGGGTTACGAGCAGTACTTC.

This chain joins TRBV5-1 and TRBJ2-2, with TRBD2 matching 7 bases. The germline V gene encodes CDR1 SGHRS and CDR2 YFSETQ. After removal of 5 bases from V and 8 bases from J, the junction contained 12 bases not matched to a gene. The CDR3 has 15 residues. The CDR3 here is CASSHGLVGSGELFF. The CDR3 region has the DNA TGCGCCAGCAGTCATGGACTAGTGGGTTCGGGGGAGCTGTTTTTT.

This clonotype occurred a few times. This chain connects TRBV2 to TRBJ1-2; no definite D call. The CDR3 is made up of 12 amino acids. Germline loops: CDR1 SNHLY, CDR2 FYNNEI. Trimming removed 8 bases from V and 2 bases from J, with 9 bases in between. The CDR3 region has the DNA TGTGCCAGCCTCGGCGCGAACTATGGCTACACCTTC. The encoded protein is CASLGANYGYTF.

This clonotype appeared a few times. The chain carries TRBV5-1 and TRBJ2-3; 7 positions agree with TRBD1. The CDR3 totals 15 residues. Unmatched junction bases numbered 6, after V lost 1 base and J lost 4 bases. Germline values: CDR1 SGHRS, CDR2 YFSETQ. CDR3 region: CASSLFPGGPDTQYF. CDR3 DNA sequence: TGCGCCAGCAGCTTGTTCCCAGGGGGACCAGATACGCAGTATTTT.

The sample holds many counts of this clonotype. The chain combines TRBV29-1 with TRBJ2-1; the D is unclear. The CDR3 runs to 13 residues. With 5 bases removed from V and 2 bases from J, the gap between germline ends came to 10 bases. Looked up from germline, CDR1 is SQVTM and CDR2 is ANQGSEA. The CDR3, as DNA: TGCAGCGTTTTTATTGGCACCTACAATGAGCAGTTCTTC. Its translation: CSVFIGTYNEQFF.

The chain links TRBV5-1 to TRBJ2-5; possibly TRBD1 for D (6 bases). Trimming took 5 bases from V and 2 from J, leaving 19 bases between them. The CDR3 consists of 16 residues. The germline V gene has CDR1 SGHRS and CDR2 YFSETQ. CDR3: CASSSGTTSLQETQYF. As DNA, the CDR3 is TGCGCCAGCAGTTCCGGGACAACGTCCTTACAAGAGACCCAGTACTTC.

This clonotype was counted a few times. The chain recombines TRBV12-3 or TRBV12-4 with TRBJ2-2; no clear D gene. The CDR3 runs 16 residues. Deletions cut 5 bases from V and 3 bases from J, with 16 bases between. CDR3 sequence (DNA): TGTGCCAGCAGTCCAGCTATTAGCCCAGACACCGGGGAGCTGTTTTTT. Its protein is CASSPAISPDTGELFF.

This clonotype has more than one count but fewer than ten. This rearrangement joins TRBV15 to TRBJ2-3; TRBD2 might be the D (6 bases). The CDR3 is 15 residues long. The germline gives CDR1 LNHNV, CDR2 YYDKDF (reference sequence). V lost 6 bases to trimming and J lost 0 bases, with 13 bases between them. Here the CDR3 DNA reads TGTGCCACCAGAGCAGGGAGGAGAAGCACAGATACGCAGTATTTT. It encodes CATRAGRRSTDTQYF.

V is TRBV12-3 or TRBV12-4 and J is TRBJ2-2, with 7 nucleotides matching TRBD1. The CDR3 loop spans 13 amino acids. V lost 6 bases and J lost 3; bases outside the gene matches: 1. The CDR3 DNA sequence: TGTGCCAGCAGACAGGGGTACACCGGGGAGCTGTTTTTT. It specifies CASRQGYTGELFF.

A few counts support this clonotype. This chain connects TRBV12-3 or TRBV12-4 to TRBJ1-1; perhaps TRBD1 as D (5 bases). The CDR3 loop spans 17 amino acids. V lost 7 bases to trimming and J lost 1 base, with 22 bases between them. This CDR3 is CASTLHSWGRANTEAFF. CDR3 nucleotide sequence: TGTGCCAGCACCCTCCATTCCTGGGGGAGAGCGAACACTGAAGCTTTCTTT.

This clonotype showed up just a few times. The chain links TRBV6-5 to TRBJ2-1; no reliable D call. In germline, CDR1 is MNHEY, CDR2 SVGAGI. V was trimmed by 0 bases and J by 5 bases, leaving 8 bases between them. The CDR3 sequence is 14 residues long. In DNA form, the CDR3 reads TGTGCCAGCAGTTACTCGAGGCGGCACAATGAGCAGTTCTTC. As protein: CASSYSRRHNEQFF.

The chain uses TRBV28 and TRBJ2-7; D remains ambiguous. The V and J ends lost 5 bases and 0 bases respectively, with 11 bases between them. The CDR3 runs 14 residues. From germline, CDR1 is MDHEN and CDR2 SYDVKM. CDR3 region: CASSLEGYSYEQYF. CDR3 nucleotide sequence: TGTGCCAGCAGTCTCGAAGGGTACTCCTACGAGCAGTACTTC.

This clonotype was detected a few times. CDR3 sequence (DNA): TGTGCCAGCAGCCAAAGGTCCACAGATACGCAGTATTTT. It specifies CASSQRSTDTQYF. The rearrangement links TRBV3-1 to TRBJ2-3; D not certain. The CDR3 loop spans 13 amino acids. Germline CDR1 is LGHDT and CDR2 is YNNKEL (reference sequence). V gave up 2 bases and J gave up 2 bases, with 5 bases separating them.

The rearrangement links TRBV29-1 to TRBJ2-5, with D unresolved. V was trimmed by 7 bases and J by 1 base, leaving 10 bases between them. Germline assignment: CDR1 SQVTM and CDR2 ANQGSEA. This CDR3 is 12 amino acids long. The CDR3 sequence: CSAKTVQETQYF. The CDR3, as DNA: TGCAGCGCCAAGACTGTCCAAGAGACCCAGTACTTC.

This clonotype was counted only a few times. The chain recombines TRBV24-1 with TRBJ2-2; 8 positions agree with TRBD1. This CDR3 has 18 amino acids. Germline loops: CDR1 KGHDR, CDR2 SFDVKD. Losses at the gene ends were 1 base for V and 1 base for J; bases not matched to a gene: 7. The CDR3 protein is CATSDLGQGTGNTGELFF. The DNA of the CDR3 is TGTGCCACCAGTGATTTAGGGCAGGGGACAGGGAACACCGGGGAGCTGTTTTTT.